The entry below describes one T cell receptor beta chain. Its target is not known. This CDR3 is built from 14 residues. Trimming pared 4 bases from V and 6 bases from J, leaving 16 bases between. Germline lookup yields CDR1 SNHLY and CDR2 FYNNEI. The data were taken from a study of T cells in tumors after PD-1 blockade. Whole-study context: Treatment was either pembrolizumab 200 mg every 3 weeks or cemiplimab 350 mg every 2 weeks. Some patients also took daily vismodegib 150 mg during anti-PD-1 treatment.

Assay: immunoSEQ multiplex PCR; the TCRdb copy retains only in-frame clones and omits some. Of 45,000 to 50,000 clones in the sample, around 80% were seen once. Notes on the study in general: Blood contained approximately 40% of the tumor's TCR clonotypes.

The sample was PBMCs, taken before anti-PD-1 therapy. The receptor was isolated from a human donor with advanced basal cell or squamous cell carcinoma (not recorded which). The chain carries TRBV2 and TRBJ2-7, with D unclear. CDR3 bases: TGTGCCAGCAGTGTGCGGCAGGAGAAGGGCGAGCAGTACTTC. Encoded protein: CASSVRQEKGEQYF. Combining the CDR3 with reference TRBV2 and TRBJ2-7 gives the whole variable domain EPEVTQTPSHQVTQMGQEVILRCVPISNHLYFYWYRQILGQKVEFLVSFYNNEISEKSEIFDDQFSVERPDGSNFTLKIRSTKLEDSAMYFCASSVRQEKGEQYFGPGTRLTVT.